This record looks at one TCR beta chain sequence and its context. The entry originates in a study of blood T cell repertoires in COVID-19. Across the whole study: Italy, Spain and the United States were the sources of the convalescent and acute COVID-19 samples. The cDNA or gDNA used as material had been derived from T cells, B-cell-depleted T cells, or PBMCs.

CDR1 is DFQATT, CDR2 SNEGSKA, per germline (reference sequence). CDR3 length: 11 amino acids. Trimming removed 1 base from V and 8 bases from J, with 5 bases in between. In the study's own analysis: Quantification of nucleated cells was approximated via reference gene primer amplification. Some clones are missing from TCRdb's copy, which holds only in-frame ones; the method was immunoSEQ multiplex PCR. V, J and clone size reflect that table, while D and trimming were determined from the DNA. The table has about 88,000 clones, around nine tenths seen once. The chain combines TRBV20-1 with TRBJ2-2; no clear D. The clonotype was recovered from a woman aged 80 or over with acute or convalescent COVID-19. Sequencing was carried out using peripheral blood. The CDR3 is CSARVLGELFF. In nucleotides, the CDR3 is TGCAGTGCTAGAGTACTGGGGGAGCTGTTTTTT.